Listed below are T cell receptor beta chains from one sample, sequenced in a study of T cells in Graves' hyperthyroidism and ophthalmopathy. TCRdb fed the multiplex PCR reads into MiXCR, producing one record per CDR3 protein. The data hold over 700,000 distinct CDR3 sequences, with around 39% observed a single time. Sequenced material: blood. The receptors derive from a man between 18 and 29 years old with Graves' hyperthyroidism. The CDR3 runs from the conserved cysteine through the conserved F or W. Fields, in order: V gene, CDR3 length, D gene, clone size, J gene, CDR3 DNA, CDR3 protein. A D gene is named only where the DNA matches it firmly. Some rows have no size entry. The others give once, few or many, or a class for an expanded clone.

TRBV19	12	TRBD1	NA	TRBJ1-6	TGTGCCAGTAATCAGGGGGACTCACCCCTCCACTTT	CASNQGDSPLHF
TRBV7-2	15	TRBD1	NA	TRBJ1-1	TGCGCCAGCAGCAACAAACAGGGGCCGAACACTGAAGCTTTCTTT	CASSNKQGPNTEAFF
TRBV29-1	9	NA	once	TRBJ1-2	TGCAGCGTTGATATGAGCTACACCTTC	CSVDMSYTF
TRBV7-2	17	NA	NA	TRBJ2-6	TGTGCCAGCAGCCCCCTCGGAGGCCGCTCTGGGGCCAACGTCCTGACTTTC	CASSPLGGRSGANVLTF
TRBV7-3	14	TRBD1	NA	TRBJ2-5	TGTGCCAGCAGCGGGGACAGCCTCCAAGAGACCCAGTACTTC	CASSGDSLQETQYF
TRBV20-1	17	TRBD1	NA	TRBJ1-5	TGCAGTACTAGAGAAAGGACAGGGGTTGAGGTCCATCAGCCCCAGCATTTT	CSTRERTGVEVHQPQHF
TRBV6-5	13	TRBD1	many	TRBJ2-7	TGTGCCAGCAGCCGGGGACAGTTCGGCGAGCAGTACTTC	CASSRGQFGEQYF
TRBV9	14	NA	few	TRBJ1-1	TGTGCCAGCAGCGTCAAACCCGGGAACACTGAAGCTTTCTTT	CASSVKPGNTEAFF
TRBV19	15	NA	NA	TRBJ1-6	TGTGCCAGTAGTATTGGATTTGGGAGCGGTGGACCCCTCCACTTT	CASSIGFGSGGPLHF
TRBV12-3/TRBV12-4	13	NA	many	TRBJ1-5	TGTGCCAGCAGTTCCCAGCAGTTTCAGCCCCAGCATTTT	CASSSQQFQPQHF
TRBV7-9	17	TRBD1	NA	TRBJ1-1	TGTGCCAGCAGCCCTGAGACAGGGCCCGCTGGGGACACTGAAGCTTTCTTT	CASSPETGPAGDTEAFF
TRBV29-1	10	NA	many	TRBJ1-2	TGCAGCGTTGAAGGCGGCGACTACACCTTC	CSVEGGDYTF
TRBV11-2	17	TRBD1	few	TRBJ1-6	TGTGCCAGCAGCTTAGAAGGTCAGGGGGCGAGGGGTTCACCCCTCCACTTT	CASSLEGQGARGSPLHF
TRBV7-9	13	NA	many	TRBJ1-5	TGTGCCAGCAGCTTAGCGCGGGCCCAGCCCCAGCATTTT	CASSLARAQPQHF
TRBV19	14	NA	many	TRBJ2-5	TGTGCCAGTAGTATCACAGGGTCCCAAGAGACCCAGTACTTC	CASSITGSQETQYF
TRBV20-1	12	NA	many	TRBJ1-1	TGCAGTGTCAGAGGCGTGAACACTGAAGCTTTCTTT	CSVRGVNTEAFF
TRBV9	15	NA	many	TRBJ1-2	TGTGCCAGCAGCTACGACAGCCCTATGGTTGAAGGCTACACCTTC	CASSYDSPMVEGYTF
TRBV15	14	NA	NA	TRBJ1-1	TGTGCCACCAGCAGAGATCGGTTGGAACTGTTAGCTTTCTTT	CATSRDRLELLAFF
TRBV28	15	TRBD1	NA	TRBJ1-4	TGTGCCAGCACCTTAGGGGGACAGCAATGGGAAAAACTGTTTTTT	CASTLGGQQWEKLFF
TRBV19	8	NA	many	TRBJ2-7	TGTGCCATCTACGAGCAGTACTTC	CAIYEQYF
TRBV7-2	13	TRBD1	once	TRBJ1-5	TGTGCCAGCAGCACGGACAGGGGGTCACCCCAGCATTTT	CASSTDRGSPQHF
TRBV6-6	14	NA	NA	TRBJ2-2	TGTGCCAGCAGTTACCTTAAGGGCACCGGGGAGCTGTTTTTT	CASSYLKGTGELFF
TRBV5-1	13	NA	many	TRBJ1-2	TGCGCCAGCAGGGTGGCAGCTAACTATGGCTACACCTTC	CASRVAANYGYTF
TRBV5-1	14	NA	many	TRBJ1-6	TGCGCCAGCAGCTTGACAGGGATGGATTCACCCCTCCACTTT	CASSLTGMDSPLHF
TRBV10-2	13	NA	many	TRBJ1-2	TGCGCCAGCAGTGAGTTGGCGAACTATGGCTACACCTTC	CASSELANYGYTF
TRBV11-2	15	NA	NA	TRBJ2-3	TGTGCCAGCAGCTTAGGAGGACGGATCACAGATACGCAGTATTTT	CASSLGGRITDTQYF
TRBV29-1	10	NA	NA	TRBJ1-3	TGCAGCGCGGTAGGAAACACCATATATTTT	CSAVGNTIYF
TRBV12-3/TRBV12-4	14	NA	NA	TRBJ2-5	TGTGCCAGCAGTTTATGTTACCGCCAAGAGACCCAGTACTTC	CASSLCYRQETQYF